The T cell receptor beta chain under discussion was sequenced for a study of Ad26.COV2.S vaccination and SARS-CoV-2 variants. Whole-study context: Intramuscular Ad26.COV2.S at 5x10^10 or 1x10^11 viral particles. Study conclusions and caveats: It was found that vaccine and placebo recipients had similar non-spike TCR breadth.

Treatment indicated: 15 to 20 received Ad26.COV2.S at low or high dose, single or two shots; roughly 5 received placebo; per-sample allocation not given. All samples were drawn on day 63, counting from the first vaccine or placebo injection. The individual, an adult aged 18-55 years, was a donor in Boston. This clone was found once. Its antigen is not identified. Data came from immunoSEQ multiplex PCR; TCRdb stores just in-frame clones and leaves some out. The data hold 350,000 to 400,000 clones, with around nine tenths observed a single time. Specimen: peripheral blood, collected in a trial of Ad26.COV2.S vaccine versus placebo. The sequence was collected from a person aged 18-65 years who received the Ad26.COV2.S COVID-19 vaccine or a placebo.

In nucleotides, the CDR3 is TGTGCCAGCAGCTTAGGACAGGGCAATGAGCAGTTCTTC. It specifies CASSLGQGNEQFF. The V gene is TRBV7-7, the J gene TRBJ2-1; 7 bases fit TRBD1. Germline loops: CDR1 SSHAT, CDR2 FNYEAQ (reference sequence). There are 13 residues in the CDR3. V was pared by 1 base and J by 6 bases, with 0 bases of the junction left unmatched.